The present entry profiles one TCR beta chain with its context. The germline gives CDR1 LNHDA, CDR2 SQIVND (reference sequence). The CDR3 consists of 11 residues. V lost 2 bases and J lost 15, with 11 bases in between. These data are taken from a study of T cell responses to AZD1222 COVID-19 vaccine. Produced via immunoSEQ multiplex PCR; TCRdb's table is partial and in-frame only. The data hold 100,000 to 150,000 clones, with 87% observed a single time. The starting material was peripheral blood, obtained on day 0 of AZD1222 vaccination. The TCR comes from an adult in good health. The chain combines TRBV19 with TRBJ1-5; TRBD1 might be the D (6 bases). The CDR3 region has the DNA TGTGCCAGTAGTATATTGGGGGCCTGGCATTTT. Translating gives CASSILGAWHF.